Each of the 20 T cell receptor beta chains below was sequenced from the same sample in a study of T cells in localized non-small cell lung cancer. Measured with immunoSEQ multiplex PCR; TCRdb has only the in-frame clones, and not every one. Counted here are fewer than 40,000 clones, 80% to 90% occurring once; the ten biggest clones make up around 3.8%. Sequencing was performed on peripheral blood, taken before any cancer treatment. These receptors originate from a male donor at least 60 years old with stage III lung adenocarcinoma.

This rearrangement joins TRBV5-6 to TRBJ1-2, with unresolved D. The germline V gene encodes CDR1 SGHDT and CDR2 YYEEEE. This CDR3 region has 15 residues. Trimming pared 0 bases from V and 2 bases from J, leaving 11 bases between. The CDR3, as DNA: TGTGCCAGCAGCTTGGCCATGGAAGAGAACTATGGCTACACCTTC. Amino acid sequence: CASSLAMEENYGYTF.

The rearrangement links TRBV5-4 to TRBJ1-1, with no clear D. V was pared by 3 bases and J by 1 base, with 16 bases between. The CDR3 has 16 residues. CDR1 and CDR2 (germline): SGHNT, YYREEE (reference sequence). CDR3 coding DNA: TGTGCCAGCAGCTCCTTTCTCCGGGCGGGGAACACTGAAGCTTTCTTT. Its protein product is CASSSFLRAGNTEAFF.

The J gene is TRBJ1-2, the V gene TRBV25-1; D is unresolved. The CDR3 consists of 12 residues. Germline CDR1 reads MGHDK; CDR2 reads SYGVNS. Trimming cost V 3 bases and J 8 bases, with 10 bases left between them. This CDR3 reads CASSDNNVGYTF. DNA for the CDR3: TGTGCCAGCAGTGATAATAATGTAGGCTACACCTTC.

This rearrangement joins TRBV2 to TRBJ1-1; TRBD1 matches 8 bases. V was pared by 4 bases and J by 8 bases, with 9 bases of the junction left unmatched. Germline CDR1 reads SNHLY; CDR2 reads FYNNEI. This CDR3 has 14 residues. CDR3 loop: CASSGSGTGAEAFF. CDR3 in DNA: TGTGCCAGCAGTGGGTCCGGGACAGGAGCCGAAGCTTTCTTT.

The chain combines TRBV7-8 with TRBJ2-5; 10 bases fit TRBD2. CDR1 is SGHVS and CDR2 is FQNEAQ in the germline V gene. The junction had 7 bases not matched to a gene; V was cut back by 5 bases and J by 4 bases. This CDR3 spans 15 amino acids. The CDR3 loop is CASSASGLAIETQYF. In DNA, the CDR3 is TGTGCCAGCAGCGCGTCGGGACTAGCGATAGAGACCCAGTACTTC.

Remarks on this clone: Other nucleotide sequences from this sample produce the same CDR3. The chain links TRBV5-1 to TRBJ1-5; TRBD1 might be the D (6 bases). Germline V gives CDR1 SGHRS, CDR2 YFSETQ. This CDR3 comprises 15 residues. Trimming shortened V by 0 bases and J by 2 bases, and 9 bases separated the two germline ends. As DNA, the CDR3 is TGCGCCAGCAGCTTGGCCCCAGGGGGCAATCAGCCCCAGCATTTT. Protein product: CASSLAPGGNQPQHF.

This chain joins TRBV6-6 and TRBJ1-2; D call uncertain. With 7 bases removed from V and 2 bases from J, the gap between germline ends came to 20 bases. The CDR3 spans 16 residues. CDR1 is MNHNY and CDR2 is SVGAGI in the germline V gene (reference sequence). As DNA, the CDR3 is TGTGCCAGCACCCCCGAGAGGGAGGGAGTGAACTATGGCTACACCTTC. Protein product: CASTPEREGVNYGYTF.

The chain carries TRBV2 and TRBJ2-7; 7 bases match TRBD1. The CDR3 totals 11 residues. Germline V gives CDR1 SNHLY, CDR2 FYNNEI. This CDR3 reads CVRGQADEQYF. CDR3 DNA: TGTGTAAGGGGGCAGGCGGACGAGCAGTACTTC.

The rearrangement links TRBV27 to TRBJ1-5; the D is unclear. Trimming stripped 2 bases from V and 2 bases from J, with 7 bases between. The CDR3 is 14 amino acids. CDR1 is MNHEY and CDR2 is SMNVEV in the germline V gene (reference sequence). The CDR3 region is CASSLEGGNQPQHF. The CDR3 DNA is TGTGCCAGCAGTTTAGAGGGAGGCAATCAGCCCCAGCATTTT.

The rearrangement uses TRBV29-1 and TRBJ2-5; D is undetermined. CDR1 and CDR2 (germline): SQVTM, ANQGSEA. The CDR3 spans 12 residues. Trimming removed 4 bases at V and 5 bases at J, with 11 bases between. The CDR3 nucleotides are TGCAGCGTTGCTAAGGGCTTGGAGACCCAGTACTTC. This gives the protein CSVAKGLETQYF.

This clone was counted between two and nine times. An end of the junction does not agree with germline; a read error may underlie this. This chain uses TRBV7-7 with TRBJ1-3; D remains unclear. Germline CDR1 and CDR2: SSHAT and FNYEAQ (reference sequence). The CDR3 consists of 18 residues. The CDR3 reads CASSHKNPTPATGNTIYF. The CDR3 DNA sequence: TGTGCTAGCAGCCATAAAAACCCCACCCCCGCAACTGGAAACACCATATATTTT. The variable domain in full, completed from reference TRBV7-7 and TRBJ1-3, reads GAGVSQSPRYKVTKRGQDVTLRCDPISSHATLYWYQQALGQGPEFLTYFNYEAQPDKSGLPSDRFSAERPEGSISTLTIQRTEQRDSAMYRCASSHKNPTPATGNTIYFGEGSWLTVV.

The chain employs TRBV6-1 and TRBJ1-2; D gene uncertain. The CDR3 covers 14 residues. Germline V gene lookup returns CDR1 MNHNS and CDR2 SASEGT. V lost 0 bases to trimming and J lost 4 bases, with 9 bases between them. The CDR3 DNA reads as TGTGCCAGCAGTGAAGCGCTTGCCCCCTATGGCTACACCTTC. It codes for CASSEALAPYGYTF.

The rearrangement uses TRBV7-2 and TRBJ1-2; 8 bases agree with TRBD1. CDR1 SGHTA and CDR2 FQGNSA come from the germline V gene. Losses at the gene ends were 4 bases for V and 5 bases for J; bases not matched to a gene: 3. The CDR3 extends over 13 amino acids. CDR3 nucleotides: TGTGCCAGCAGCTCGACAGGGGTTTATGGCTACACCTTC. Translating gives CASSSTGVYGYTF.

In nucleotides, the CDR3 is TGTGCCAGCAGTCCATCTCGGACAGGGGGCGCGGTAAAACTGTTTTTT. This codes for CASSPSRTGGAVKLFF. The chain joins TRBV28 to TRBJ1-4; 11 nucleotides line up with TRBD1. The CDR3 is 16 residues long. Germline V gives CDR1 MDHEN, CDR2 SYDVKM. Trimming cost V 5 bases and J 10 bases; bases outside gene matches: 12.

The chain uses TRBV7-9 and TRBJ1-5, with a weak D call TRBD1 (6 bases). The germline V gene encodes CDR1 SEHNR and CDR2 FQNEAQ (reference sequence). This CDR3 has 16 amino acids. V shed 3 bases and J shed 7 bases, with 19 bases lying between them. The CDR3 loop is CASSFGASGARQPQHF. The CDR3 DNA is TGTGCCAGCAGCTTTGGAGCATCGGGGGCGAGGCAGCCCCAGCATTTT.

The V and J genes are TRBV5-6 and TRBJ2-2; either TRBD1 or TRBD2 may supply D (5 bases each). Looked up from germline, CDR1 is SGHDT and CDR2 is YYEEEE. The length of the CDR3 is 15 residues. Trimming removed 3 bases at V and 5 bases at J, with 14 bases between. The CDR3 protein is CASSSLGVPTGELFF. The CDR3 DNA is TGTGCCAGCAGCTCCCTGGGGGTACCAACCGGGGAGCTGTTTTTT.

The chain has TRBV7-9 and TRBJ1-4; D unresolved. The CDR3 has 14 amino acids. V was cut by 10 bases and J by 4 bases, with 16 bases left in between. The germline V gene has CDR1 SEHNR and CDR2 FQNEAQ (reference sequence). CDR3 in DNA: TGTGCCACACAGCCCCTAGTTATTAATGAAAAACTGTTTTTT. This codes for CATQPLVINEKLFF. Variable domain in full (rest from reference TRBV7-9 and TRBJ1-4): DTGVSQNPRHKITKRGQNVTFRCDPISEHNRLYWYRQTLGQGPEFLTYFQNEAQLEKSRLLSDRFSAERPKGSFSTLEIQRTEQGDSAMYLCATQPLVINEKLFFGSGTQLSVL.

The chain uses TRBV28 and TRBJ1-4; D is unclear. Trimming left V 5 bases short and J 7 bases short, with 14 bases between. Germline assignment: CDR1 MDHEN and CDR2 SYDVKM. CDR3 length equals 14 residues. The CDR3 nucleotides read TGTGCCAGCAGTGATCCCCCAGTTAGTGAAAAACTGTTTTTT. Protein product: CASSDPPVSEKLFF.

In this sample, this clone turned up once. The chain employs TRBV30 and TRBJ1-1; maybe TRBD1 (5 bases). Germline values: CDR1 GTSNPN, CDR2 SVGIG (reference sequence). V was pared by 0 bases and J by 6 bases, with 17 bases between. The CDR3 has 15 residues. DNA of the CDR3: TGTGCCTGGAGTGTACTGGGAGGGGTAGGCGCTGAAGCTTTCTTT. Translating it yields CAWSVLGGVGAEAFF.

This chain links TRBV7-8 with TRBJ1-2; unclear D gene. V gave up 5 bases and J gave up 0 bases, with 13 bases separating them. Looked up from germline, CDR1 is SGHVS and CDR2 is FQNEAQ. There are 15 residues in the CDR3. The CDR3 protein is CASSLGVTSNYGYTF. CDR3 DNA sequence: TGTGCCAGCAGCCTAGGTGTGACATCTAACTATGGCTACACCTTC.